These T cell receptor beta chains were read from a single sample in a study of blood T cells in healthy people across ages. From the 5' RACE reads, TCRdb called clonotypes with MiXCR, one entry per CDR3 protein. The table shows about 780,000 distinct CDR3 sequences, with about half occurring only once. The sample consisted of blood. The source of these receptors is a man older than 75 in good health. Both conserved end residues are part of each CDR3. D genes are given only for firm matches.

V	D	J	CDR3
TRBV6-2/TRBV6-3	NA	TRBJ2-5	CASSPLGGGETQYF
TRBV15	TRBD1	TRBJ1-2	CATSSGDSGGYTF
TRBV29-1	TRBD1	TRBJ2-5	CSVRDSQETQYF
TRBV6-6	TRBD1	TRBJ2-7	CASSYLQGVNEQYF
TRBV12-3/TRBV12-4	NA	TRBJ2-7	CASSWDENPGAEQYF
TRBV20-1	NA	TRBJ2-7	CSARDQWDPYEQYF
TRBV9	NA	TRBJ2-1	CASSVGNVAREQFF
TRBV20-1	NA	TRBJ1-5	CSASRQDSSQPQHF
TRBV28	NA	TRBJ2-2	CASSLGRQGNTGELFF
TRBV24-1	NA	TRBJ2-5	CATSDPGIRTQYF
TRBV9	TRBD1	TRBJ1-4	CASSTIGQGADEKLFF
TRBV7-2	NA	TRBJ1-6	CASSFETGGGNSPLHF
TRBV5-1	TRBD2	TRBJ2-1	CASSPTPVFPTGLAGGYNEQFF
TRBV10-3	NA	TRBJ2-1	CAISEISGHNEQFF
TRBV3-1	TRBD2	TRBJ2-3	CASSQETKLAGGSGDTQYF
TRBV2	NA	TRBJ2-7	CASKGLKRYEQYF
TRBV7-2	TRBD2	TRBJ2-4	CASSLSLAGGREQYF
TRBV5-1	TRBD1	TRBJ2-1	CASSYGTGLFSYNEQFF
TRBV4-1	TRBD1	TRBJ2-4	CASSQEGTGVAKNIQYF
TRBV2	TRBD2	TRBJ2-7	CASSVIGLAGEQYF
TRBV5-1	TRBD2	TRBJ2-3	CASSQGLAGVVGTQYF
TRBV12-3/TRBV12-4	TRBD2	TRBJ2-3	CASSFKRESLGTDTQYF
TRBV7-6	TRBD1	TRBJ2-5	CASSLGQGGHGQYF